The 5 T cell receptor beta chains listed next were all sequenced from one sample in a study of OX40 agonist ivuxolimab in advanced cancers. The protocol was immunoSEQ multiplex PCR, while the TCRdb copy is restricted to in-frame clones and leaves out a portion. The profile covers under 100,000 clones, with just under 95% appearing a single time and 9.5% to 12% taken by the ten largest. The sample was CD4+ or CD8+ T cells sorted from blood, taken in a trial of the OX40 agonist ivuxolimab. These receptors were taken from an adult with an advanced solid tumor such as melanoma, head and neck, liver or kidney cancer.

V and J are TRBV5-1 and TRBJ2-5, with 9 nucleotides matching TRBD1. With 4 bases clipped from V and 5 bases from J, the junction kept 9 bases outside the gene matches. CDR1 SGHRS and CDR2 YFSETQ come from the germline V gene. CDR3 length equals 15 residues. Written as DNA, the CDR3 is TGCGCCAGCAGCGTATACGGGACAGGGTTCGAGACCCAGTACTTC. Residues: CASSVYGTGFETQYF.

The CDR3 protein is CASSADRGNEKLFF. DNA for the CDR3: TGTGCCAGCAGCGCGGACAGGGGGAATGAAAAACTGTTTTTT. V usage is TRBV6-6 and J usage is TRBJ1-4; 10 nucleotides align to TRBD1. There are 14 residues in the CDR3. Germline lookup yields CDR1 MNHNY and CDR2 SVGAGI (reference sequence). The ends lost 6 bases at V and 5 bases at J; junction bases unmatched: 3.

The V and J genes are TRBV2 and TRBJ2-5; D tentatively reads TRBD1 or TRBD2 (5 bases each). The CDR3 length is 13 residues. Trimming stripped 6 bases from V and 3 bases from J, with 11 bases between. Germline V CDR1 and CDR2: SNHLY, FYNNEI. CDR3: CASRGTTEETQYF. The CDR3 DNA reads as TGTGCCAGCAGAGGGACCACGGAAGAGACCCAGTACTTC.

The chain is built from TRBV11-3 and TRBJ2-1; 8 bases fit TRBD1. The V and J ends lost 4 bases and 8 bases, in that order; junction bases with no gene match: 10. Germline V gene sequence: CDR1 SGHNT, CDR2 YENEEA. The CDR3 length is 15 residues. CDR3 amino acids: CASSSYGQGGDEQFF. CDR3 nucleotides: TGTGCCAGCAGCTCCTACGGACAGGGTGGCGATGAGCAGTTCTTC.

The chain combines TRBV6-5 with TRBJ2-7; TRBD1 aligns across 8 bases. The CDR3 length is 16 residues. Germline CDR1 reads MNHEY; CDR2 reads SVGAGI. J lost 4 bases, V lost 0 bases, and 8 bases had no gene match. The CDR3 region has the DNA TGTGCCAGCAGTTACTCGGCGGGACAGGCACTTTACGAGCAGTACTTC. Protein: CASSYSAGQALYEQYF.